Reported below is one T cell receptor beta chain. Its antigen is currently unknown. The sample is drawn from a study of cytomegalovirus exposure and HLA in healthy donors. Across the study: Genetic ancestry analysis placed 81% of the roughly 400 donors that were genotyped in the Caucasian-associated cluster. The study's findings and limits: TCR beta chains numbering roughly 150 were designated cytomegalovirus-associated.

Amplification used 60 Vbeta primers and 13 Jbeta primers. Original methodology: The authors later counted roughly 76 million unique TCR beta chains, some 11 million of them shared. Clones were read by immunoSEQ multiplex PCR, and TCRdb kept only the in-frame ones, dropping some. D and trimming were read from the DNA, whereas the V and J calls and clone size are those reported in that table. Counted here are 95,000 to 100,000 clones, 65% to 75% occurring once; the ten biggest clones make up 1.5% to 2%. From germline, CDR1 is SGHTA and CDR2 FQGNSA. This CDR3 is built from 17 residues. The germline V and J ends were trimmed by 2 bases and 7 bases, with 18 bases remaining between them.

This TCR was recovered from a woman aged 40 to 50 in good health and CMV-seronegative. Sequenced sample: PBMCs. V gene TRBV7-2 combines with J gene TRBJ1-6; maybe TRBD1 (6 bases). The CDR3 sequence is CASSLTRQGPGNSPLHF. The CDR3 DNA sequence: TGTGCCAGCAGCTTAACGAGGCAGGGGCCGGGGAATTCACCCCTCCACTTT.